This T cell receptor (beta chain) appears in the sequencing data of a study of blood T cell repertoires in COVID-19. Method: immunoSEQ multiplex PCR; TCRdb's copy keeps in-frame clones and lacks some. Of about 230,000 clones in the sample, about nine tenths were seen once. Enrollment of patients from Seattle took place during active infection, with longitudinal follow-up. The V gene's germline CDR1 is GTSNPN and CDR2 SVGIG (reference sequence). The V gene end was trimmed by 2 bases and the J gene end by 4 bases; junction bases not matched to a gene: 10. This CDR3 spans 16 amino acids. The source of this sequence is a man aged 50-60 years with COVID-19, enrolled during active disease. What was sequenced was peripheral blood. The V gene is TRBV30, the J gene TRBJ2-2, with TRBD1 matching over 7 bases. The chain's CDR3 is CAWSPLGQEITGELFF. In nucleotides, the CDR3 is TGTGCCTGGAGTCCCCTCGGACAGGAGATCACCGGGGAGCTGTTTTTT.